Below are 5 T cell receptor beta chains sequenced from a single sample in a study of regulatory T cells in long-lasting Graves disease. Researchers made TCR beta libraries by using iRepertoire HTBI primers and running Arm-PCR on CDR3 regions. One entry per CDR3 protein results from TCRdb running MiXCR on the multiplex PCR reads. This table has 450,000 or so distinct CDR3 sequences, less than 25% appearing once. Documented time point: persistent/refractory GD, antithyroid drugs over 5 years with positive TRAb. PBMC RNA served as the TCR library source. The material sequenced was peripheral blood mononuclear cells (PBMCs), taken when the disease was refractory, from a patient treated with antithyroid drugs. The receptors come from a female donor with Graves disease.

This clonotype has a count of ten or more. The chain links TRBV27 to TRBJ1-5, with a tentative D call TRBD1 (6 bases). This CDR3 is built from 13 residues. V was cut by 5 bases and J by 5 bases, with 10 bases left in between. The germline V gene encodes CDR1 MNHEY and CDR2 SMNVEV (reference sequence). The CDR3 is CASSPGVDQPQHF. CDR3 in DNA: TGTGCCAGCAGTCCAGGGGTGGATCAGCCCCAGCATTTT.

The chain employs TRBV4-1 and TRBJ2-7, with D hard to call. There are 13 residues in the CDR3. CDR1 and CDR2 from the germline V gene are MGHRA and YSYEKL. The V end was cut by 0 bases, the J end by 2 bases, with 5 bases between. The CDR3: CASSQEVTYEQYF. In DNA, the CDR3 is TGCGCCAGCAGCCAAGAGGTAACCTACGAGCAGTACTTC.

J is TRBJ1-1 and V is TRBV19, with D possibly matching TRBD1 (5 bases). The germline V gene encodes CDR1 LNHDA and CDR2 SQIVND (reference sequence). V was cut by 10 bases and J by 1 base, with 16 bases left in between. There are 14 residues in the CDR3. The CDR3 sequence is CATSTLRGNTEAFF. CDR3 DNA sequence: TGTGCCACCTCGACCCTTAGGGGGAACACTGAAGCTTTCTTT. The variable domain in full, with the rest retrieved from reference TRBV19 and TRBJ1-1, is DGGITQSPKYLFRKEGQNVTLSCEQNLNHDAMYWYRQDPGQGLRLIYYSQIVNDFQKGDIAEGYSVSREKKESFPLTVTSAQKNPTAFYLCATSTLRGNTEAFFGQGTRLTVV.

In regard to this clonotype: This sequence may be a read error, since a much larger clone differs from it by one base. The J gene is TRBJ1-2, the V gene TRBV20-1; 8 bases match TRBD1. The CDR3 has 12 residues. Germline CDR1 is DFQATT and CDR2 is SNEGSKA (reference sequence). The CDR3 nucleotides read TGCAGTGCTATACAGGGGGTGGATGGCTACGCCTTC. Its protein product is CSAIQGVDGYAF.

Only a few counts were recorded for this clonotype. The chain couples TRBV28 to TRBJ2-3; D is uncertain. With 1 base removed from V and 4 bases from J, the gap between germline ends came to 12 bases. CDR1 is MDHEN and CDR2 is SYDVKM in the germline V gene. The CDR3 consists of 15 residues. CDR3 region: CASSLLGLGSDTQYF. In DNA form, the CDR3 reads TGTGCCAGCAGTTTATTAGGGCTCGGCTCAGATACGCAGTATTTT. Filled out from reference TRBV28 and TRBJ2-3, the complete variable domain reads DVKVTQSSRYLVKRTGEKVFLECVQDMDHENMFWYRQDPGLGLRLIYFSYDVKMKEKGDIPEGYSVSREKKERFSLILESASTNQTSMYLCASSLLGLGSDTQYFGPGTRLTVL.